This is a list of T cell receptor beta chains from one sample in a study of CD8 T cells in Susac syndrome. TCRdb fed the immunoSEQ multiplex PCR reads into MiXCR, producing one record per CDR3 protein. The data show tens of thousands of distinct CDR3 sequences, roughly 95% seen once. Sequencing was performed on CD4+ T cells from PBMCs. These receptors all stem from a human donor with multiple sclerosis. Each CDR3 is given with its conserved first and last residue. Fields, in order: J gene, clone size, D gene, V gene, CDR3 protein, CDR3 DNA. A D gene is named only where the DNA matches it firmly. A clone size is listed for some rows: how often the clone was seen (once, few, many), or a class if it is expanded.

TRBJ1-1 | NA | NA | TRBV2 | CASSRGSGSEAFF | TGTGCCAGCTCCAGGGGCTCGGGGTCTGAAGCTTTCTTT
TRBJ2-1 | NA | NA | TRBV6-5 | CASSRLGVGYNEQFF | TGTGCCAGCAGCCGCTTGGGGGTGGGGTACAATGAGCAGTTCTTC
TRBJ2-5 | NA | TRBD2 | TRBV7-2 | CASSLLGGVETQYF | TGTGCCAGCAGCTTACTGGGGGGGGTCGAGACCCAGTACTTC
TRBJ1-1 | NA | NA | TRBV3-1 | CASSQGGNTEAFF | TGTGCCAGCAGCCAAGGGGGGAACACTGAAGCTTTCTTT
TRBJ2-5 | NA | NA | TRBV11-2 | CASSLNSQETQYF | TGTGCCAGCAGCTTAAACAGCCAAGAGACCCAGTACTTC
TRBJ1-2 | once | NA | TRBV5-4 | CASSLGGARMNYGYTF | TGTGCCAGCAGCTTGGGGGGCGCCAGAATGAACTATGGCTACACCTTC
TRBJ2-7 | NA | TRBD2 | TRBV20-1 | CSAPPGGSYEQYF | TGCAGTGCCCCACCGGGGGGCTCCTACGAGCAGTACTTC
TRBJ2-7 | NA | NA | TRBV2 | CASSEMMEQYF | TGTGCCAGCAGTGAGATGATGGAGCAGTACTTC
TRBJ2-7 | NA | NA | TRBV5-4 | CASSLDPSDTSRKDF | TGTGCCAGCAGCTTGGACCCTTCTGACACCTCCCGGAAGGACTTC
TRBJ1-1 | NA | NA | TRBV7-9 | CASRSGPTRAFF | TGTGCCAGCAGATCCGGACCTACCCGGGCTTTCTTT
TRBJ2-6 | NA | NA | TRBV7-9 | CASSLLPTSGANVLTF | TGTGCCAGCAGCTTACTCCCAACTTCTGGGGCCAACGTCCTGACTTTC
TRBJ1-1 | NA | NA | TRBV30 | CAWSVIPSNTEAFF | TGTGCCTGGAGTGTAATCCCTTCGAACACTGAAGCTTTCTTT
TRBJ2-7 | NA | NA | TRBV3-1 | CASSQVGRGLSYEQYF | TGTGCCAGCAGCCAAGTGGGCCGGGGGCTTTCCTACGAGCAGTACTTC
TRBJ2-7 | NA | TRBD1 | TRBV24-1 | CATSPRTGGPYEQYF | TGTGCCACCAGTCCCCGGACAGGGGGCCCGTACGAGCAGTACTTC
TRBJ2-1 | NA | TRBD2 | TRBV29-1 | CSVEIMSGANYNEQFF | TGCAGCGTTGAAATCATGAGCGGGGCGAACTACAATGAGCAGTTCTTC
TRBJ2-5 | once | TRBD2 | TRBV19 | CASSTGGASKTQYF | TGTGCCAGTAGTACCGGGGGGGCCTCAAAGACCCAGTACTTC
TRBJ1-2 | NA | TRBD1 | TRBV12-3/TRBV12-4 | CASRSRDSNYGYTF | TGTGCCAGCAGGTCCCGGGACAGTAACTATGGCTACACCTTC
TRBJ1-2 | NA | TRBD1 | TRBV27 | CASSSMLGTGGRYGYTF | TGTGCCAGCAGTTCAATGTTAGGGACAGGGGGAAGATATGGCTACACCTTC
TRBJ2-2 | NA | TRBD1 | TRBV30 | CAWRGQGTGELFF | TGTGCCTGGAGGGGACAGGGGACCGGGGAGCTGTTTTTT
TRBJ1-1 | NA | NA | TRBV10-3 | CAIREGMNTEAFF | TGTGCCATCAGGGAGGGGATGAACACTGAAGCTTTCTTT
TRBJ1-5 | NA | NA | TRBV19 | CASSTGLIGEPQHF | TGTGCCAGTAGTACGGGACTTATCGGGGAGCCCCAGCATTTT
TRBJ1-5 | NA | TRBD1 | TRBV19 | CASSIGQAPNQPQHF | TGTGCCAGTAGTATCGGACAGGCCCCCAATCAGCCCCAGCATTTT
TRBJ1-2 | NA | NA | TRBV7-9 | CASSLMVGSILYGYTF | TGTGCCAGCAGCTTAATGGTGGGGTCTATTCTCTATGGCTACACCTTC
TRBJ1-5 | NA | TRBD1 | TRBV28 | CASTGTGVQPQHF | TGTGCCAGCACCGGGACAGGGGTCCAGCCCCAGCATTTT